The T cell receptor (beta chain) under discussion was sequenced for a study of CD8 T cells in Susac syndrome. Study-level results: Acknowledgment was made by the study that its TCR sequencing and HLA analysis involved a relatively small number of individuals.

The T cells that were sequenced for TCR beta were CD8+ and CD4+ cells from blood. Included as multiple sclerosis controls were treatment-naive patients who had stable or active relapsing-remitting disease. Purification of the CD8+ and CD4+ T cells relied on negative isolation, and TEMRA cells underwent FACS enrichment. Germline V gene lookup returns CDR1 MDHEN and CDR2 SYDVKM. CDR3 length equals 16 residues. Trimming took off 3 bases at V and 1 base at J, with 15 bases between the two ends. The RNA input was roughly 0.45 to 1 ug, and it was reverse transcribed with random hexamers. TCRdb recomputed calls from the immunoSEQ multiplex PCR reads with MiXCR, one row per CDR3 protein. The sample includes tens of thousands of distinct CDR3 sequences, roughly nine tenths of them seen just once. About this clonotype itself: Its matching antigen is unknown.

This receptor was taken from a human donor with multiple sclerosis. The specimen was CD8+ T cells from PBMCs. The chain recombines TRBV28 with TRBJ1-1; TRBD1 is a possible D gene (5 bases). CDR3 coding DNA: TGTGCCAGCAGTTTCTCCGCGGGGGACCCGAACACTGAAGCTTTCTTT. It codes for CASSFSAGDPNTEAFF.